This TCR beta chain originates from a study of CD8 T cells in Susac syndrome. The CDR3 is 10 residues long. Germline CDR1 and CDR2: SEHNR and FQNEAQ (reference sequence). V was cut by 3 bases and J by 10 bases, with 3 bases left in between. An amount of RNA that ranged from roughly 0.5 to 1 ug was reverse transcribed with random hexamers. TCRdb ran MiXCR on the immunoSEQ multiplex PCR reads and lists one entry per CDR3 protein. The sample includes 150,000 to 250,000 distinct CDR3 sequences, more than 90% of them seen just once. The specimen sequenced was CD4+ T cells from PBMCs. This chain links TRBV7-9 with TRBJ1-4; unclear D gene. This TCR derives from a human donor with multiple sclerosis. In DNA form, the CDR3 reads TGTGCCAGCAGCTTGGGAAAACTGTTTTTT. This translates into CASSLGKLFF.